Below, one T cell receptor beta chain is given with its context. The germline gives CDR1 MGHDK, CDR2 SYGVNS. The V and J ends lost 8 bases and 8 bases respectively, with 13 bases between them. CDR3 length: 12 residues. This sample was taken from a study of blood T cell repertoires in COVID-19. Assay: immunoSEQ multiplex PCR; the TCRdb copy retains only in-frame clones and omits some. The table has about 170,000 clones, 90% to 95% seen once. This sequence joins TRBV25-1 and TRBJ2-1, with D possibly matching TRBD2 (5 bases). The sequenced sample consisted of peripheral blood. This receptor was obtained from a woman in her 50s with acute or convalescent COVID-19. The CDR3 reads CASGLSRDEQFF. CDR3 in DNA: TGTGCCAGCGGACTCTCTAGGGATGAGCAGTTCTTC. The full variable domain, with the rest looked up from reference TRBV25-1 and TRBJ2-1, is EADIYQTPRYLVIGTGKKITLECSQTMGHDKMYWYQQDPGMELHLIHYSYGVNSTEKGDLSSESTVSRIRTEHFPLTLESARPSHTSQYLCASGLSRDEQFFGPGTRLTVL.